A single sample gave rise to the 28 T cell receptor beta chains below, sequenced in a study of shared clonotypes between healthy human individuals. Here immunoSEQ multiplex PCR was the method, and the copy in TCRdb shows in-frame clones only, minus some. This sample has about 700,000 clones, with about 90% found just once. Positively selected for CCR7, the CD45RO-negative cells used as naive CD8 cells excluded terminally differentiated effector memory CD45RA+ cells. Sequenced input: naive CD8+ T cells sorted from blood. The origin of the receptors is a man younger than 40 in good health.

The V call is TRBV28, the J call TRBJ2-2, with D perhaps matching TRBD2 (5 bases). CDR1 and CDR2 (germline): MDHEN, SYDVKM. V was pared by 10 bases and J by 1 base, with 16 bases between. This CDR3 is built from 15 residues. CDR3: CAIPRGEGNTGELFF. The CDR3 DNA reads as TGTGCCATCCCCCGGGGAGAGGGGAACACCGGGGAGCTGTTTTTT.

The V call is TRBV28, the J call TRBJ2-1, with 7 bases identical to TRBD1. Germline CDR1 MDHEN, CDR2 SYDVKM. After removal of 10 bases from V and 0 bases from J, the junction contained 12 bases not matched to a gene. This CDR3 has 16 residues. The CDR3 here is CATTPDRESSYNEQFF. The CDR3 nucleotides are TGTGCCACCACCCCCGACAGGGAGAGCTCCTACAATGAGCAGTTCTTC. Filled out from reference TRBV28 and TRBJ2-1, the complete variable domain reads DVKVTQSSRYLVKRTGEKVFLECVQDMDHENMFWYRQDPGLGLRLIYFSYDVKMKEKGDIPEGYSVSREKKERFSLILESASTNQTSMYLCATTPDRESSYNEQFFGPGTRLTVL.

To note about this clone: At one end the junction does not follow the germline gene, possibly because of a read error. The chain has TRBV28 and TRBJ2-5, with D perhaps matching TRBD2 (6 bases). The CDR3 covers 13 residues. CDR1 and CDR2 from the germline V gene are MDHEN and SYDVKM. In DNA form, the CDR3 reads TGTGCCAGCGGCGGGGCTATCCGAGAGGCCCAGTACTTC. Its translation is CASGGAIREAQYF.

The chain carries TRBV25-1 and TRBJ2-7; D is ambiguous. V was pared by 5 bases and J by 3 bases, with 17 bases between. Germline CDR1 reads MGHDK; CDR2 reads SYGVNS. The CDR3 runs to 15 residues. CDR3 in amino acids: CASSILTGLYYEQYF. In nucleotides, the CDR3 is TGTGCCAGCAGTATTTTGACTGGGTTATACTACGAGCAGTACTTC.

The gene calls are TRBV2 and TRBJ1-4, with D unclear. The CDR3 totals 14 residues. Deletions cut 7 bases from V and 4 bases from J, with 13 bases between. CDR1 and CDR2 (germline): SNHLY, FYNNEI. The CDR3 spells CASTLAFGNEKLFF. The CDR3 DNA sequence: TGTGCCAGCACTCTGGCTTTTGGTAATGAAAAACTGTTTTTT.

The chain couples TRBV7-6 to TRBJ2-7; the match to TRBD1 covers 11 bases. Germline V lookup: CDR1 SGHVS, CDR2 FNYEAQ. The CDR3 runs to 16 residues. The junction had 12 bases not matched to a gene; V was cut back by 5 bases and J by 6 bases. The CDR3 sequence: CASSLGTGTGGGEQYF. The CDR3 region has the DNA TGTGCCAGCAGCCTAGGGACTGGGACAGGGGGGGGCGAGCAGTACTTC.

J is TRBJ2-2 and V is TRBV11-2; 9 nucleotides agree with TRBD2. Germline CDR1 and CDR2: SGHAT and FQNNGV. Unmatched junction bases numbered 7, after V lost 1 base and J lost 7 bases. This CDR3 region has 16 residues. The chain's CDR3 is CASSLGREGPVGELFF. The CDR3 nucleotides are TGTGCCAGCAGCTTAGGGCGGGAGGGCCCGGTCGGGGAGCTGTTTTTT. The full variable domain, its missing parts supplied by reference TRBV11-2 and TRBJ2-2, is EAGVAQSPRYKIIEKRQSVAFWCNPISGHATLYWYQQILGQGPKLLIQFQNNGVVDDSQLPKDRFSAERLKGVDSTLKIQPAKLEDSAVYLCASSLGREGPVGELFFGEGSRLTVL.

The chain is built from TRBV6-6 and TRBJ2-1, with TRBD2 identical over 12 bases. This CDR3 comprises 15 residues. The V and J ends lost 5 bases and 5 bases, in that order; junction bases with no gene match: 4. In germline, CDR1 is MNHNY, CDR2 SVGAGI (reference sequence). CDR3 amino acids: CASSPSGRADNEQFF. The CDR3 coding sequence is TGTGCCAGCAGTCCTAGCGGGAGGGCCGACAATGAGCAGTTCTTC.

This chain links TRBV27 with TRBJ2-7, with 7 bases fitting TRBD2. The germline gives CDR1 MNHEY, CDR2 SMNVEV (reference sequence). CDR3 length equals 13 residues. Trimming removed 5 bases from V and 13 bases from J; junction bases left unmatched: 14. CDR3 nucleotides: TGTGCCAGCAGTCCAGGACTAGAGGACCGAATTTACTTC. Encoded protein: CASSPGLEDRIYF.

V and J are TRBV7-6 and TRBJ1-1, with D perhaps TRBD1 (5 bases). Trimming shortened V by 1 base and J by 6 bases, and 18 bases separated the two germline ends. Germline lookup yields CDR1 SGHVS and CDR2 FNYEAQ. The CDR3 is made up of 16 amino acids. CDR3 residues: CASSLEGLGGPPEAFF. CDR3 in DNA: TGTGCCAGCAGCTTAGAAGGTTTGGGGGGTCCCCCTGAAGCTTTCTTT.

This clone was counted once. The V and J genes are TRBV4-1 and TRBJ2-7, with TRBD1 matching over 7 bases. Germline V lookup: CDR1 MGHRA, CDR2 YSYEKL. The CDR3 length is 15 residues. The V gene end was trimmed by 0 bases and the J gene end by 4 bases; junction bases not matched to a gene: 6. The DNA of the CDR3 is TGCGCCAGCAGCCAAGAGAGGGGGCTAGGGTACGAGCAGTACTTC. Translation: CASSQERGLGYEQYF.

This clone has just one count. The V call is TRBV5-4, the J call TRBJ2-7; no definite D call. V lost 4 bases and J lost 5, with 7 bases in between. From germline, CDR1 is SGHNT and CDR2 YYREEE (reference sequence). The CDR3 contains 11 residues. CDR3 protein: CASSPGHEQYF. The DNA of the CDR3 is TGTGCCAGCAGCCCCGGCCACGAGCAGTACTTC.

This clone occurred a few times. CDR3 sequence: CASSLGLLNTEAFF. Here the CDR3 DNA reads TGTGCCAGCAGCTTAGGACTGCTAAACACTGAAGCTTTCTTT. The gene calls are TRBV13 and TRBJ1-1; no reliable D call. The germline V gene encodes CDR1 PRHDT and CDR2 FYEKMQ (reference sequence). The CDR3 loop spans 14 amino acids. Deletions cut 0 bases from V and 2 bases from J, with 7 bases between.

The chain couples TRBV6-5 to TRBJ1-1; D is ambiguous. Trimming removed 4 bases from V and 1 base from J, with 10 bases in between. The CDR3 covers 14 residues. CDR1 and CDR2 (germline): MNHEY, SVGAGI. CDR3 sequence (DNA): TGTGCCAGCAGTTTCCACCTGGGGAACACTGAAGCTTTCTTT. Encoded protein: CASSFHLGNTEAFF.

J is TRBJ1-2 and V is TRBV6-6; 7 bases are a match to TRBD1. J gave up 6 bases and V 0 bases, and 10 bases lay outside the gene matches. Germline assignment: CDR1 MNHNY and CDR2 SVGAGI (reference sequence). The CDR3 sequence is 16 residues long. CDR3 coding DNA: TGTGCCAGCAGTTACTCCAGGGAACAGGGGTTTAATGGCTACACCTTC. Protein product: CASSYSREQGFNGYTF.

The chain links TRBV4-1 to TRBJ2-7; a possible D gene is TRBD2 (6 bases). This CDR3 contains 15 residues. In germline, CDR1 is MGHRA, CDR2 YSYEKL. The V gene lost 1 base and the J gene lost 6 bases, with 16 bases spanning the gap. CDR3 nucleotide sequence: TGCGCCAGCAGCCAAGTGGTCGGGAGCGGGTTCGAGCAGTACTTC. It specifies CASSQVVGSGFEQYF.

This chain links TRBV15 with TRBJ2-7; D call uncertain. The germline V gene has CDR1 LNHNV and CDR2 YYDKDF (reference sequence). With 6 bases removed from V and 0 bases from J, the gap between germline ends came to 9 bases. CDR3 length: 13 residues. The CDR3 coding sequence is TGTGCCACCAGGGCCATGACCTCCTACGAGCAGTACTTC. Residues: CATRAMTSYEQYF. Full variable domain (missing parts from reference TRBV15 and TRBJ2-7): DAMVIQNPRYQVTQFGKPVTLSCSQTLNHNVMYWYQQKSSQAPKLLFHYYDKDFNNEADTPDNFQSRRPNTSFCFLDIRSPGLGDTAMYLCATRAMTSYEQYFGPGTRLTVT.

The rearrangement uses TRBV5-1 and TRBJ2-7; TRBD2 is a possible D gene (5 bases). V dropped 0 bases and J dropped 5 bases, with 15 bases sitting between them. Germline V gene sequence: CDR1 SGHRS, CDR2 YFSETQ. The CDR3 spans 15 residues. CDR3 loop: CASSLGEGGVDEQYF. The CDR3 DNA reads as TGCGCCAGCAGCTTGGGCGAGGGCGGAGTCGACGAGCAGTACTTC.

The chain has TRBV19 and TRBJ2-7; D is unresolved. There are 15 residues in the CDR3. V was shortened by 6 bases and J by 1 base, with 16 bases between the two germline ends. The germline CDR1 and CDR2 sequences are LNHDA and SQIVND (reference sequence). Written as DNA, the CDR3 is TGTGCCAGTAGGGAAGTGATGGACGGATCCTACGAGCAGTACTTC. Protein product: CASREVMDGSYEQYF.

The V gene is TRBV11-2, the J gene TRBJ2-7; 10 bases fit TRBD2. Germline V gene lookup returns CDR1 SGHAT and CDR2 FQNNGV. This CDR3 contains 16 residues. V was pared by 5 bases and J by 4 bases, with 11 bases of the junction left unmatched. CDR3 amino acids: CASSELLAGQRYEQYF. CDR3 in DNA: TGTGCCAGCAGCGAACTACTAGCGGGACAACGTTACGAGCAGTACTTC.

This chain links TRBV7-8 with TRBJ1-2; D remains unclear. V was trimmed by 0 bases and J by 7 bases, leaving 6 bases between them. The CDR3 loop spans 12 amino acids. Germline V gene lookup returns CDR1 SGHVS and CDR2 FQNEAQ. DNA of the CDR3: TGTGCCAGCAGCTTAGCGGAGAGTGGCTACACCTTC. Protein product: CASSLAESGYTF.

The CDR3 here is CASSLAQGQSYEQYF. The CDR3 coding sequence is TGCGCCAGCAGCCTGGCCCAGGGCCAATCCTACGAGCAGTACTTC. The genes are TRBV5-1 and TRBJ2-7; D perhaps matches TRBD1 (5 bases). The CDR3 extends over 15 amino acids. Germline CDR1 is SGHRS and CDR2 is YFSETQ. With 4 bases removed from V and 1 base from J, the gap between germline ends came to 15 bases.

The V gene is TRBV27, the J gene TRBJ2-3; possibly TRBD2 for D (5 bases). Germline V lookup: CDR1 MNHEY, CDR2 SMNVEV (reference sequence). V was pared by 1 base and J by 1 base, with 12 bases between. The CDR3 runs 16 residues. The DNA of the CDR3 is TGTGCCAGCAGTTTATATGTGGGAGAGCGCACAGATACGCAGTATTTT. Encoded protein: CASSLYVGERTDTQYF.

V and J are TRBV28 and TRBJ2-7, with 11 bases that match TRBD1. The CDR3 length is 15 residues. With 5 bases clipped from V and 3 bases from J, the junction kept 6 bases outside the gene matches. Germline CDR1 is MDHEN and CDR2 is SYDVKM. The chain's CDR3 is CASSPPGTGGYEQYF. The CDR3 bases are TGTGCCAGCAGTCCGCCCGGGACAGGGGGCTACGAGCAGTACTTC.

V usage is TRBV28 and J usage is TRBJ1-1; D is possibly TRBD1 (6 bases). Germline assignment: CDR1 MDHEN and CDR2 SYDVKM. Trimming removed 3 bases from V and 1 base from J, with 27 bases in between. The CDR3 spans 20 residues. In DNA form, the CDR3 reads TGTGCCAGCAGTTTTGATTCGGCCGGACAGTCCCGGGTCGAGAACACTGAAGCTTTCTTT. This codes for CASSFDSAGQSRVENTEAFF.

This chain links TRBV27 with TRBJ2-1; 11 nucleotides align to TRBD2. The CDR3 runs 15 residues. The V segment lost 2 bases and the J segment 5 bases; nucleotides outside the gene matches: 2. Germline CDR1 MNHEY, CDR2 SMNVEV (reference sequence). The CDR3 loop is CASSLLAGGNNEQFF. CDR3 nucleotide sequence: TGTGCCAGCAGTTTACTAGCGGGAGGAAACAATGAGCAGTTCTTC.

This chain joins TRBV5-6 and TRBJ1-2; D gene ambiguous. V dropped 0 bases and J dropped 3 bases, with 18 bases sitting between them. Germline assignment: CDR1 SGHDT and CDR2 YYEEEE. The CDR3 sequence is 17 residues long. The CDR3 here is CASSLDKMGAGDYGYTF. In DNA, the CDR3 is TGTGCCAGCAGCTTGGATAAAATGGGTGCTGGGGACTATGGCTACACCTTC.

The table lists this clone with a count of one. This chain uses TRBV9 with TRBJ1-1; the match to TRBD1 covers 10 bases. The V gene's germline CDR1 is SGDLS and CDR2 YYNGEE. This CDR3 comprises 14 residues. The V segment lost 6 bases and the J segment 4 bases; nucleotides outside the gene matches: 6. Written as DNA, the CDR3 is TGTGCCAGCACAGACAGGGGGCTTGGCACTGAAGCTTTCTTT. Its translation: CASTDRGLGTEAFF.